This T cell receptor gamma chain comes out of a study of γδ T cells in repeated Plasmodium falciparum infection. Study details: Donors were malaria-exposed Malian children or age- and gender-matched Australian children.

Vgamma9/Vdelta2+ and Vdelta2-negative gammadelta T cells were flow-sorted from PBMC for bulk sequencing. The CDR3 runs to 11 residues. CDR1 and CDR2 (germline): VENAVY, YDSYNSRV. TRG and TRD sequences were obtained from every sorted gammadelta sample. TCRdb re-called clones from the multiplex PCR reads via CATT. The table shows approximately 26,000 gamma-chain clones, with 2.5% to 3.5% occurring only once. This clone was detected a few times. TCRdb assigns this DNA the protein of a much larger clone, which departs from its translation at residue 8; this likely reflects a read error, and the protein shown comes from translating the DNA.

The sequenced sample consisted of gamma-delta T cells from blood. The J gene is TRGJ1 or TRGJ2, the V gene TRGV8. Since TCRdb gives no J gene, matching the DNA to germline was used here to assign it. The clonotype comes from a pool of human donors (malaria-infected and uninfected, not separated). The DNA for the CDR3 is TGTGCCACCTGCTGGGGTTATGAGAAACTCTTT. Its protein is CATCWGYEKLF.